This T cell receptor beta chain appears in the sequencing data of a study of regulatory T cells in long-lasting Graves disease. Study-level results: Newly diagnosed patients shared 850 to 1,000 public clonotypes; persistent patients shared about 2,500. Limited sample numbers may have lowered accuracy.

The authors built TCR beta libraries using iRepertoire HTBI primers and Arm-PCR of CDR3 regions. As originally analysed: From all samples, identification returned approximately 14 TRBJ and about 60 TRBV segments. TCRdb re-derived calls from the multiplex PCR reads in MiXCR, one entry per CDR3 protein. These V and J calls originate from TCRdb's pipeline instead of the authors' own analysis. The profile shows 650,000 to 850,000 distinct CDR3 sequences, about 32% of them singletons. In its sample, this clonotype was seen many times. Its antigen is unidentified. Sample time point: persistent/refractory GD, antithyroid drugs over 5 years with positive TRAb. Extracted PBMC RNA gave rise to the TCR library. The authors drew 9 to 10 milliliters of peripheral blood into EDTA tubes. The sequences come from peripheral blood mononuclear cells (PBMCs), collected when the disease was refractory, from a patient treated with antithyroid drugs. The TCR was taken from a female donor with Graves disease.

CDR3 in DNA: TGTGCCAGCAGTGGGGGGAGTGTAGGGGGCGGTACTGAAGCTTTCTTT. This codes for CASSGGSVGGGTEAFF. J is TRBJ1-1 and V is TRBV28; 7 nucleotides agree with TRBD1. The V segment lost 5 bases and the J segment 5 bases; nucleotides outside the gene matches: 14. Germline V gene data show CDR1 as MDHEN and CDR2 as SYDVKM. This CDR3 has 16 amino acids.